A single sample gave rise to the 27 T cell receptor beta chains below, sequenced in a study of regulatory T cells in long-lasting Graves disease. CDR3-region Arm-PCR and iRepertoire HTBI primers produced the TCR beta libraries. One entry per CDR3 protein results from TCRdb running MiXCR on the multiplex PCR reads. The repertoire holds 550,000 to 700,000 distinct CDR3 sequences, with 15% to 20% as singletons. Time point defined: newly diagnosed GD, antithyroid drugs for less than 3 months. Generation of the TCR library employed RNA extracted from PBMCs. These data also formed part of another study, on T cells in Graves' hyperthyroidism and ophthalmopathy.

Sequences were derived from peripheral blood mononuclear cells (PBMCs), sampled at new diagnosis, from a patient treated with antithyroid drugs. Every receptor here comes from a man between 18 and 35 years old with Graves disease.

This clonotype showed up many times. The chain recombines TRBV30 with TRBJ2-7; tentatively, D is TRBD1 (6 bases). V was pared by 1 base and J by 2 bases, with 6 bases between. This CDR3 has 12 amino acids. In germline, CDR1 is GTSNPN, CDR2 SVGIG (reference sequence). The CDR3 region is CAWSGGPYEQYF. The DNA of the CDR3 is TGTGCCTGGAGTGGGGGGCCCTACGAGCAGTACTTC.

At least ten counts were recorded for this clonotype. V usage is TRBV12-3 or TRBV12-4 and J usage is TRBJ1-5; the D is unclear. This CDR3 is built from 12 residues. V lost 0 bases and J lost 11, with 8 bases in between. CDR3 protein: CASSLAAKAQHF. CDR3 sequence (DNA): TGTGCCAGCAGTTTAGCGGCAAAGGCCCAGCATTTT.

This clonotype was seen a handful of times. The chain joins TRBV19 to TRBJ2-2; D is undetermined. This CDR3 is 13 amino acids long. Germline V gives CDR1 LNHDA, CDR2 SQIVND (reference sequence). The V gene lost 1 base and the J gene lost 1 base, with 1 base spanning the gap. The CDR3 nucleotides read TGTGCCAGTAGTATAGGGAACACCGGGGAGCTGTTTTTT. It translates to CASSIGNTGELFF.

This clonotype has ten or more counts. The chain couples TRBV12-5 to TRBJ2-2, with 8 positions matching TRBD1. The germline CDR1 and CDR2 sequences are LGHNT and FRNRAP. V lost 7 bases and J lost 1; bases outside the gene matches: 5. The CDR3 consists of 15 residues. CDR3 DNA: TGTGCTAGTGCCCTGGGGACAGGGAACACCGGGGAGCTGTTTTTT. Translation gives CASALGTGNTGELFF.

This clonotype was detected many times. The chain uses TRBV28 and TRBJ2-7, with unresolved D. The germline V and J ends were trimmed by 2 bases and 6 bases, with 11 bases remaining between them. The CDR3 sequence is 13 residues long. Germline V gives CDR1 MDHEN, CDR2 SYDVKM. CDR3 nucleotides: TGTGCCAGCAGTTTAGGGCGTGTCTCCGAGCAGTACTTC. Translation gives CASSLGRVSEQYF.

This clonotype came up a few times. One base away lies a much larger clone, so this may be a sequencing read error. The gene calls are TRBV3-1 and TRBJ2-1; a weak D match, TRBD2 (6 bases). TRBJ2-4 explains the end of the DNA better; the J call may be wrong. Germline lookup yields CDR1 LGHDT and CDR2 YNNKEL (reference sequence). There are 14 residues in the CDR3. The CDR3 region is CTSSQDPGSGVQYF. In nucleotides, the CDR3 is TGTACCAGCAGCCAAGATCCCGGGAGCGGCGTTCAGTACTTC.

The table lists this clonotype with a few counts. This chain's CDR3 is CASRDANRDVANIQYF. Written as DNA, the CDR3 is TGTGCCAGCAGAGACGCCAACAGGGATGTAGCAAACATTCAGTACTTC. V usage is TRBV6-1 and J usage is TRBJ2-4, with D perhaps TRBD1 (6 bases). The CDR3 is 16 residues long. V was cut by 6 bases and J by 6 bases, with 21 bases left in between. CDR1 MNHNS and CDR2 SASEGT come from the germline V gene.

The sample holds many counts of this clonotype. In DNA, the CDR3 is TGTGCCAGCAGTTACTCCTCCACCTATCAGCCCCAGCATTTT. Encoded protein: CASSYSSTYQPQHF. The rearrangement uses TRBV6-2 or TRBV6-3 and TRBJ1-5, with no clear D. V was trimmed by 0 bases and J by 5 bases, leaving 8 bases between them. The germline CDR1 and CDR2 sequences are MNHEY and SVGEGT. CDR3 length: 14 residues.

This clonotype was observed a few times. A much larger clone sits a single nucleotide away, making a read error possible. V gene TRBV2 combines with J gene TRBJ2-7; perhaps TRBD1 as D (5 bases). The CDR3 contains 14 residues. CDR1 and CDR2 from the germline V gene are SNHLY and FYNNEI. The CDR3 reads CASSDQGFSYERYF. Here the CDR3 DNA reads TGTGCCAGCAGTGACCAGGGCTTCTCCTACGAGCGGTACTTC.

At least ten counts were recorded for this clonotype. The J gene is TRBJ2-7, the V gene TRBV2; D call uncertain. The germline V gene encodes CDR1 SNHLY and CDR2 FYNNEI. The CDR3 totals 10 residues. Trimming removed 7 bases at V and 3 bases at J, with 4 bases between. DNA of the CDR3: TGTGCCAGCATGTACTACGAGCAGTACTTC. It yields the protein CASMYYEQYF.

This clonotype was found many times. The gene calls are TRBV7-3 and TRBJ1-2; 8 nucleotides agree with TRBD1. The CDR3 sequence is 15 residues long. The J segment lost 3 bases and the V segment lost 5 bases, leaving 8 bases of the junction unmatched. The V gene's germline CDR1 is SGHTA and CDR2 FQGTGA. CDR3 DNA sequence: TGTGCCAGCAGCCTAGATGGGACAGGTGACTATGGCTACACCTTC. Protein product: CASSLDGTGDYGYTF.

This clonotype was counted many times. This chain uses TRBV11-3 with TRBJ2-5; 14 nucleotides line up with TRBD2. Germline CDR1 reads SGHNT; CDR2 reads YENEEA. CDR3 length: 16 amino acids. V shed 4 bases and J 2 bases; nucleotides not matched to a gene: 3. CDR3 region: CASSWGTSGRQETQYF. CDR3 sequence (DNA): TGTGCCAGCAGCTGGGGGACTAGCGGGAGACAAGAGACCCAGTACTTC. The whole variable domain, filled in from reference TRBV11-3 and TRBJ2-5, reads EAGVVQSPRYKIIEKKQPVAFWCNPISGHNTLYWYLQNLGQGPELLIRYENEEAVDDSQLPKDRFSAERLKGVDSTLKIQPAELGDSAVYLCASSWGTSGRQETQYFGPGTRLLVL.

The chain links TRBV14 to TRBJ2-1; possibly TRBD2 for D (6 bases). CDR3 size: 15 residues. Germline-derived CDR1 and CDR2 are SGHDN and FVKESK. Trimming stripped 4 bases from V and 4 bases from J, with 14 bases between. CDR3 in amino acids: CASSPTLAVYNEQFF. The CDR3 DNA follows: TGTGCCAGCAGCCCGACTTTAGCGGTATACAATGAGCAGTTCTTC.

The table lists this clonotype with many counts. CDR3 bases: TGTGCCAGCAGTTTGAGACAGGGGTCTGCCGGGGAGCTGTTTTTT. Translation gives CASSLRQGSAGELFF. V gene TRBV27 combines with J gene TRBJ2-2, with 8 positions matching TRBD1. Germline lookup yields CDR1 MNHEY and CDR2 SMNVEV (reference sequence). The CDR3 spans 15 residues. J gave up 6 bases and V 3 bases, and 6 bases lay outside the gene matches.

This clonotype was found many times. The rearrangement uses TRBV15 and TRBJ2-5; D is unclear. Germline CDR1 is LNHNV and CDR2 is YYDKDF (reference sequence). V lost 0 bases and J 0 bases, leaving 8 bases between the germline ends. There are 15 residues in the CDR3. DNA for the CDR3: TGTGCCACCAGCAGAGATTCGGAGTACCAAGAGACCCAGTACTTC. Its protein product is CATSRDSEYQETQYF.

As for this clonotype: Just one base apart from a much larger clone, this may be a read error. The final CDR3 position lacks the conserved phenylalanine or tryptophan, pointing to a likely read error. The J gene is TRBJ2-7, the V gene TRBV28; no definite D call. The CDR3 length is 12 residues. Trimming shortened V by 4 bases and J by 6 bases, and 10 bases separated the two germline ends. CDR1 and CDR2 from the germline V gene are MDHEN and SYDVKM. CDR3 in DNA: TGTGCCAGCAGTTCGCAGGCTTCCGAGCAGTACCTC. It specifies CASSSQASEQYL.

This clonotype was observed many times. The CDR3 is CASSTSRTGVRTEAFF. Written as DNA, the CDR3 is TGTGCCAGTAGTACGTCAAGGACAGGGGTACGGACTGAAGCTTTCTTT. The chain uses TRBV19 and TRBJ1-1; TRBD1 aligns across 9 bases. Germline-derived CDR1 and CDR2 are LNHDA and SQIVND (reference sequence). The CDR3 loop spans 16 amino acids. The junction had 11 bases not matched to a gene; V was cut back by 4 bases and J by 5 bases.

This clonotype was detected ten times or more. V gene TRBV12-3 or TRBV12-4 combines with J gene TRBJ1-5; D is uncertain. Trimming took 2 bases from V and 4 from J, leaving 6 bases between them. The length of the CDR3 is 13 residues. In DNA form, the CDR3 reads TGTGCCAGCAGTTTATCTCTAAATCAGCCCCAGCATTTT. The encoded protein is CASSLSLNQPQHF.

This clonotype showed up just once. This may be a read error: a much more frequent sequence differs by one nucleotide. V gene TRBV7-3 combines with J gene TRBJ2-1; D gene uncertain. This CDR3 spans 13 amino acids. Germline CDR1 is SGHTA and CDR2 is FQGTGA. Trimming left V 6 bases short and J 10 bases short, with 16 bases between. For the CDR3, the DNA is TGTGCCAGCAGTCTAATTGCGGCCGGCGAGCAGTTCTTC. It codes for CASSLIAAGEQFF.

V usage is TRBV7-9 and J usage is TRBJ2-5; D is unclear. Per germline, CDR1 SEHNR and CDR2 FQNEAQ (reference sequence). V shed 3 bases and J shed 2 bases, with 10 bases lying between them. The CDR3 totals 14 residues. This CDR3 reads CASSFRGNQETQYF. The DNA of the CDR3 is TGTGCCAGCAGCTTTCGTGGGAATCAAGAGACCCAGTACTTC.

The chain recombines TRBV9 with TRBJ2-3; D gene ambiguous. The V end lost 2 bases, the J end lost 3 bases, and 16 bases lay between the germline ends. CDR1 and CDR2 (germline): SGDLS, YYNGEE. This CDR3 is built from 16 residues. CDR3 DNA sequence: TGTGCCAGCAGCGTCGTAGTGTCTCAGGAAACAGATACGCAGTATTTT. It is translated as CASSVVVSQETDTQYF.

This clonotype has only one observation. Germline is not matched at one junction end, which may reflect a read error. This chain links TRBV5-8 with TRBJ1-1; D is perhaps TRBD1 (5 bases). CDR3 length: 14 residues. The germline CDR1 and CDR2 sequences are SGHTS and YDEGEE. In DNA form, the CDR3 reads TGCGCCAGCGCCCGGGAGGGGCGGAACACTGAAGCTTTCTTT. This encodes CASAREGRNTEAFF.

This chain links TRBV27 with TRBJ2-7; D may be TRBD1 (6 bases). Germline V gene data show CDR1 as MNHEY and CDR2 as SMNVEV (reference sequence). This CDR3 comprises 19 residues. V dropped 4 bases and J dropped 7 bases, with 32 bases sitting between them. In DNA, the CDR3 is TGTGCCAGCAGTTCCTCGAATCCTCTAGGAATTGGGGGCACCGGGGAGCAGTACTTC. Residues: CASSSSNPLGIGGTGEQYF.

This clonotype occurred many times. The chain couples TRBV28 to TRBJ2-2; 9 bases agree with TRBD1. The length of the CDR3 is 15 residues. The V and J ends lost 4 bases and 1 base, in that order; junction bases with no gene match: 1. CDR1 is MDHEN, CDR2 SYDVKM, per germline. The CDR3 loop is CASSWTGENTGELFF. Here the CDR3 DNA reads TGTGCCAGCAGTTGGACAGGGGAGAACACCGGGGAGCTGTTTTTT.

This chain joins TRBV3-1 and TRBJ2-2, with D maybe TRBD2 (5 bases). The CDR3 extends over 15 amino acids. V lost 4 bases to trimming and J lost 4 bases, with 13 bases between them. Germline V gene data show CDR1 as LGHDT and CDR2 as YNNKEL (reference sequence). Here the CDR3 reads CASSLEGRFTGELFF. The CDR3 DNA sequence: TGTGCCAGCAGCCTGGAAGGGAGATTCACCGGGGAGCTGTTTTTT.

This clonotype was counted between two and nine times. This chain joins TRBV15 and TRBJ2-1; D gene unclear. The CDR3 totals 15 residues. Germline V gene data show CDR1 as LNHNV and CDR2 as YYDKDF (reference sequence). The V end lost 0 bases, the J end lost 0 bases, and 6 bases lay between the germline ends. The CDR3 nucleotides are TGTGCCACCAGCAGAGATGTCCGCTCCTACAATGAGCAGTTCTTC. Residues: CATSRDVRSYNEQFF.

This clonotype came up a few times. Its ends do not fully match the called genes, so a read error is possible. The J gene is TRBJ2-3, the V gene TRBV11-1; a possible D gene is TRBD2 (5 bases). This CDR3 region has 13 residues. Germline CDR1 reads SGHAT; CDR2 reads FQDESV (reference sequence). In nucleotides, the CDR3 is TGTGCCAGCAGCCTCGCTAGCACAGATGCGCAGTATTTT. This sequence encodes CASSLASTDAQYF.